A selection of T cell receptor beta chains follows, all from one sample in a study of cytomegalovirus exposure and HLA in healthy donors. Sequenced by immunoSEQ multiplex PCR; TCRdb stores in-frame clones only, minus some. Of 100,000 to 120,000 clones in the sample, 65% to 80% are singletons; the top ten hold about 2.9%. Sequencing was performed on PBMCs. Receptors originate from a woman aged 55-69 years in good health and CMV-seropositive. CDR3s leave out the opening cysteine and the closing phenylalanine or tryptophan. Fields, in order: J gene, clone size, V gene, CDR3 protein. Only some rows state a clone size, as once, few, many or a class for expanded clones.

TRBJ2-7	-	TRBV7-2	ASSSTGGRDYEQY
TRBJ1-3	-	TRBV5-1	ASSLTGTSGNTIY
TRBJ2-7	-	TRBV11-1	ASSLNELADDEQY
TRBJ2-5	-	TRBV18	ASSPRTSGLEEETQY
TRBJ2-3	-	TRBV10-3	AISATSGRTDTQY
TRBJ1-1	-	TRBV19	ASRRVGHTEAF
TRBJ1-2	-	TRBV28	ASSLQTGTGGNYGYT
TRBJ1-1	-	TRBV6-1	ASTDSWGAEAF
TRBJ1-5	few	TRBV6-5	ASSTNRVQPQH
TRBJ1-2	-	TRBV7-2	ASSLIPDSNYGYT
TRBJ1-1	-	TRBV6-1	ASSSRAGRGTEAF
TRBJ2-1	-	TRBV4-1	ASSQDMRYEQF
TRBJ2-2	-	TRBV9	ASSSQGELF
TRBJ2-5	-	TRBV28	ASSLTGEGTQY
TRBJ2-7	-	TRBV11-2	ASSFGEGDYEQY
TRBJ2-2	-	TRBV21-1	ASSKEGQGKTTGELF
TRBJ2-2	-	TRBV18	ASSPFLAPGGELF
TRBJ1-2	-	TRBV18	ASSGQGIEDYGYT
TRBJ2-1	-	TRBV10-3	AISEGGSARNEQF